These T cell receptor beta chains were read from a single sample in a study of neurological immune-mediated disorders. One entry per CDR3 protein, called by TCRdb with MiXCR from the 5' RACE reads. The sample has about 20,000 distinct CDR3 sequences; around 15% are singletons. What was sequenced was PBMCs. The receptors were gathered from a female donor with HTLV-1-associated myelopathy (HAM/TSP). Each CDR3 is given with its conserved first and last residue.

J | V | CDR3
TRBJ2-3 | TRBV7-9 | CASNDGGTDTQYF
TRBJ2-7 | TRBV7-9 | CASSPRGLAGGREQYF
TRBJ1-2 | TRBV27 | CASSLSGRLNYGYTF
TRBJ1-3 | TRBV20-1 | CSARAGAGNTIYF
TRBJ1-1 | TRBV5-4 | CASSPDSLNTEAFF
TRBJ1-4 | TRBV20-1 | CSAGQGGEKLFF
TRBJ2-1 | TRBV27 | CASSFQATSGGSGEQFF
TRBJ2-7 | TRBV7-9 | CASTLGDRVNEQYF
TRBJ2-7 | TRBV4-3 | CASSQRTNSYEQYF
TRBJ1-2 | TRBV6-5 | CASRPTGAYGYTF
TRBJ2-7 | TRBV7-9 | CVSSLPVGEQYF
TRBJ2-3 | TRBV7-9 | CAGGVSTDTQYF
TRBJ2-2 | TRBV19 | CASSVAGPTGELFF
TRBJ2-7 | TRBV11-2 | CASSPVRRTGAYEQYF
TRBJ2-5 | TRBV20-1 | CSARDRLAGGLETQYF
TRBJ2-1 | TRBV20-1 | CSARAYGSPNEQFF
TRBJ2-3 | TRBV5-1 | CASSYMDRRGGTDTQYF
TRBJ2-1 | TRBV5-1 | CASSFTPGGAMMLEQFF
TRBJ2-5 | TRBV20-1 | CSARVALAGGETQYF
TRBJ1-2 | TRBV7-2 | CASSPLAWDRDYGYTF
TRBJ2-3 | TRBV2 | CASSGRTDTQYF
TRBJ1-4 | TRBV20-1 | CSARLPGRVEKLFF
TRBJ2-1 | TRBV12-3/TRBV12-4 | CSSSLAPAGDQFF
TRBJ2-1 | TRBV20-1 | CSARDMAGGQAAEQFF
TRBJ1-1 | TRBV6-5 | CASSYSPRNTEAFF
TRBJ2-4 | TRBV20-1 | CSARVGGLAPPGVAKNIQYF
TRBJ2-1 | TRBV30 | CAWSHSGTGEQFF
TRBJ2-5 | TRBV27 | CASSPGTQYF
TRBJ2-3 | TRBV4-2 | CASSQGLAGLDTQYF
TRBJ1-1 | TRBV12-3/TRBV12-4 | CASSLAGLLGGAFF
TRBJ1-5 | TRBV7-2 | CANSSGQGWSQPQHF
TRBJ2-3 | TRBV4-3 | CASSQGVRGTDTQYF
TRBJ2-3 | TRBV20-1 | CSAEDYTSGGHPDTQYF
TRBJ2-5 | TRBV20-1 | CSADSGGSQETQYF
TRBJ2-3 | TRBV14 | CASSLAGAGADTQYF
TRBJ2-7 | TRBV5-1 | CASSPGGTSGYEQYF
TRBJ2-5 | TRBV20-1 | CSARVDLQETQYF
TRBJ1-2 | TRBV7-2 | CASSLVSGSNGYTF
TRBJ2-1 | TRBV7-8 | CASRPARVASGGLGNEQFF
TRBJ1-1 | TRBV10-2 | CASSANRGTEAFF
TRBJ2-1 | TRBV7-7 | CASSPGQRYNEQFF
TRBJ2-3 | TRBV29-1 | CSVESRAPDTQYF
TRBJ2-3 | TRBV29-1 | CSVSPGLESTQYF
TRBJ2-3 | TRBV6-6 | CATLAGASTDTQYF
TRBJ1-2 | TRBV19 | CASSKGRSDGYTF
TRBJ2-7 | TRBV6-2/TRBV6-3 | CASSYGGGEPSYEQYF
TRBJ1-1 | TRBV7-9 | CASSGRGFVNTEAFF
TRBJ2-4 | TRBV20-1 | CSARGTGLNIQYF